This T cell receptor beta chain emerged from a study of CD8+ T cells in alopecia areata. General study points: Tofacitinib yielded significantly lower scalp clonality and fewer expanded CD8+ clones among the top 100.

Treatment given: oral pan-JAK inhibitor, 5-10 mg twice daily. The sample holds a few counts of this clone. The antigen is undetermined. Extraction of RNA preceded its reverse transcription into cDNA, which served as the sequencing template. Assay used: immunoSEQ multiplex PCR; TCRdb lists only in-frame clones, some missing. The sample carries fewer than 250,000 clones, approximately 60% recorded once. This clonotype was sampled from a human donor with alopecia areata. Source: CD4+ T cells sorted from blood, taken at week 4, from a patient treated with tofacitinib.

The CDR3 loop reads CASSLGGASVTEAFF. CDR3 in DNA: TGTGCCAGCAGTTTAGGGGGGGCAAGTGTCACTGAAGCTTTCTTT. The chain links TRBV28 to TRBJ1-1, with D perhaps TRBD1 (6 bases). The ends were cut back, 2 bases at V and 4 bases at J, with 14 bases in the middle. The germline V gene has CDR1 MDHEN and CDR2 SYDVKM. CDR3 length: 15 residues. Drawing the rest from reference TRBV28 and TRBJ1-1, the complete variable domain is DVKVTQSSRYLVKRTGEKVFLECVQDMDHENMFWYRQDPGLGLRLIYFSYDVKMKEKGDIPEGYSVSREKKERFSLILESASTNQTSMYLCASSLGGASVTEAFFGQGTRLTVV.